The rows below give T cell receptor beta chains drawn from one sample of a study of blood T cell repertoires in COVID-19. Clones were sequenced by immunoSEQ multiplex PCR, and TCRdb holds only the in-frame ones, with some missing. The sample records 270,000 or so clones, more than 70% being singletons. Sample: peripheral blood. The source of these receptors is a woman aged 18-29 years with acute or convalescent COVID-19. CDR3s include the opening cysteine and the closing phenylalanine or tryptophan. Each record gives: V gene, J gene, CDR3 protein.

>TRBV19|TRBJ2-7
CASRLTQGAYEQYF
>TRBV7-2|TRBJ2-5
CASSLSPAQQETQYF
>TRBV30|TRBJ1-3
CAWSGAGQGDMRRGGNTIYF
>TRBV28|TRBJ2-2
CASSLAGGYTGELFF
>TRBV5-1|TRBJ1-5
CASSLGTDINQPQHF
>TRBV28|TRBJ1-4
CASSSSLNEKLFF
>TRBV6-6|TRBJ1-3
CASSLPGQGSGNTIYF
>TRBV29-1|TRBJ2-3
CSVGPSGTRGDTQYF
>TRBV18|TRBJ1-2
CASSPAGTTNYGYTF
>TRBV6-4|TRBJ1-5
CASSKQGLHQPQHF
>TRBV10-2|TRBJ2-2
CASSGGLYTGELFF
>TRBV5-1|TRBJ2-3
CASSLAVSLNTDTQYF
>TRBV2|TRBJ2-1
CASSAQTGWNEQFF
>TRBV7-2|TRBJ2-7
CASSLGRVGDEQYF
>TRBV18|TRBJ1-5
CASSPRPGTGMEKPQHF
>TRBV7-9|TRBJ1-5
CAPWGFRDSRLYSNQPQHF